This T cell receptor (beta chain) was observed in a study of T cell repertoires in cytomegalovirus infection (dated by TCRdb to about 2019). In the study overall: Alongside well-studied HLA-B-restricted epitopes, the peptide stimulations were aimed at recently identified HLA-C-restricted CMV epitopes, whose presentation resists viral immunomodulation. The HLA type of each donor mattered for the analysis, because public TCR beta signatures pointed to carriage of CMV infection along with the matching HLA type. Results and caveats for the whole study, not just this receptor: In both this cohort and an independent cohort of approximately 350 donors, the cumulative frequency of public TCR beta family members distinguished carriers of CMV infection plus the relevant HLA type. The ex vivo response was dominated by HLA-C-restricted CMV-specific TCR beta clonotypes, which also provided the single most frequent clonotype in two of eight donors.

The sequencing machine was an Illumina HiSeq 1500. TCRdb trimmed public reads at Q25 via fastp, called clones via MiXCR and kept in-frame beta chains. Rows are combined by CDR3 protein, so each entry shows the most common genes and DNA. Here the sample has approximately 70,000 distinct CDR3 sequences; roughly 22% occur a single time. About 72% of the sample rests with the top ten. In the germline V gene, CDR1 corresponds to MNHNS and CDR2 to SASEGT. The CDR3 numbers 13 residues from cysteine through phenylalanine. Only the CDR3 DNA stays, 39 bases, in frame from base 1. The germline V end is reduced by 11 bases and the J end by 4 bases; junction bases left unmatched: 7. Reading the label with the study, this specimen's treatment or condition is: in vitro stimulation with specific CMV peptide epitopes to enrich CMV-specific T cells. This clonotype was observed a handful of times. Its recognized antigen is unknown. No much larger clonotype is one base removed from it; base qualities were not supplied.

Sequenced material: CD8+ T cells from cultured PBMCs, taken from culture after CMV antigen stimulation. This TCR was recovered from a human donor in good health (CMV status not recorded). Some clones in this sample may be carry-over from other donors' samples. Here the chain combines TRBV6-1 and TRBJ1-2; TRBD1 matches 10 bases in the middle. The CDR3 region reads CAAGTGVAYGYTF. The nucleotide sequence is TGTGCCGCCGGGACAGGGGTGGCCTATGGCTACACCTTC.